This T cell receptor (beta chain) derives from a study of CD8+ T cells in alopecia areata. Overall study context: Treated patients swallowed 5 to 10 mg of oral tofacitinib twice daily.

Extracted RNA was reverse transcribed into cDNA, the sequencing template. Libraries were prepared by immunoSEQ multiplex PCR; TCRdb keeps only in-frame clonotypes and omits some of them. Of 110,000 or so clones listed, 58% were seen once; the top ten hold almost 30%. Treatment specified: oral pan-JAK inhibitor, 5-10 mg twice daily. The CDR3 spans 11 residues. V was pared by 3 bases and J by 3 bases, with 5 bases between. The germline V gene encodes CDR1 DFQATT and CDR2 SNEGSKA (reference sequence). This clone showed up just once. Source: CD8+ T cells sorted from blood, taken at week 4, from a patient treated with tofacitinib. The chain carries TRBV20-1 and TRBJ1-2; D is unclear. The TCR sequence derives from a human donor with alopecia areata. The CDR3 DNA reads as TGCAGTGCTAGGGAGTACTATGGCTACACCTTC. Protein: CSAREYYGYTF.